This TCR beta chain is from a study of blood T cell repertoires in COVID-19. Across the study: T cells, B-cell-depleted T cells, or PBMCs supplied cDNA or gDNA.

This clone has a single count. In the source study's methods: For nucleated cells, counts were estimated from reference gene primer amplification. Profiling relied on immunoSEQ multiplex PCR, and the TCRdb table lists in-frame clones only, not all of them. From that table come the V and J calls and clone size; the DNA was used to work out D and trimming. Here the sample spans approximately 230,000 clones, roughly 88% being singletons. Trimming cost V 4 bases and J 2 bases, with 20 bases left between them. CDR1 and CDR2 (germline): SQVTM, ANQGSEA. The CDR3 is 16 residues long. Sequencing was done on a sample of peripheral blood. This chain connects TRBV29-1 to TRBJ1-2; D may be TRBD1 (5 bases). The receptor was isolated from a man older than 75 with acute or convalescent COVID-19. CDR3 amino acids: CSVAPGLNVRNYGYTF. CDR3 nucleotides: TGCAGCGTTGCGCCGGGACTCAACGTGAGGAACTATGGCTACACCTTC.